The text below deals with one TCR beta chain. The repertoire was sequenced with immunoSEQ multiplex PCR; TCRdb's copy has only in-frame clones and lacks some. The data hold approximately 41,000 clones, with 90% observed a single time. This sample was taken from a study of T cell changes during pregnancy in multiple sclerosis. Trimming took 4 bases from V and 6 from J; bases not matched to a gene: 3. The germline CDR1 and CDR2 sequences are GTSNPN and SVGIG (reference sequence). This CDR3 comprises 12 residues. The sequence came from a female donor with multiple sclerosis, enrolled in a pregnancy study. This chain uses TRBV30 with TRBJ1-2; 9 bases agree with TRBD1. The material sequenced was CD8+ T cells from peripheral blood mononuclear cells, taken in the first trimester of pregnancy. The CDR3 DNA reads TGTGCCTGGAAACAGGGGGCGCATGGCTACACCTTC. Translating gives CAWKQGAHGYTF.